The sequence of this T cell receptor beta chain was determined in a study of cytomegalovirus exposure and HLA in healthy donors. The primer mix had 60 Vbeta and 13 Jbeta primers. In the authors' workflow: Unique TCR beta chains totaled some 88 million in a later count, with roughly 10 million of them shared. Data came from immunoSEQ multiplex PCR; TCRdb stores just in-frame clones and leaves some out. V and J calls and clone size are copied from that table; D and trimming were computed from the DNA. Seen in this sample are 93,000 or so clones; the ten most common clones hold less than 4.5%. Overall study findings and caveats: Segments of the TCR beta V type were, in most cases, productive about 87% or about 30% of the time in an earlier analysis.

In the case of this clone: No antigen is known for it.

Sequencing was performed on PBMCs. This clonotype was obtained from a man aged 35 to 55 in good health and CMV-seronegative.

This CDR3 is CASSWPGLAENEQFF. CDR3 DNA sequence: TGTGCCAGCAGCTGGCCGGGACTAGCGGAGAATGAGCAGTTCTTC. The V and J genes are TRBV7-2 and TRBJ2-1; 11 bases fit TRBD2. Per germline, CDR1 SGHTA and CDR2 FQGNSA. CDR3 size: 15 residues. The V and J ends lost 4 bases and 7 bases, in that order; junction bases with no gene match: 6.